The rows below give T cell receptor beta chains drawn from one sample of a study of CXCR3-negative and CXCR3-positive naive CD8 T cells. From its re-call of the 5' RACE reads, TCRdb lists each CDR3 protein once, without DNA. This sample carries around 45,000 distinct CDR3 sequences, with 1.5% to 2% going to the ten biggest clones. The specimen was naive CXCR3- CD8+ T cells from blood. All receptors come from a human donor in good health. Some clones in this sample may be carry-over from other donors' samples. Both conserved end residues are part of each CDR3. Clone sizes are given selectively: once, few, many, or a class where the clone is expanded.

cdr3_aa	clone_size	j_call	v_call
CASRTDRIDEQYF	-	TRBJ2-7	TRBV2
CASSVRGLNTGELFF	-	TRBJ2-2	TRBV6-5
CACKTGLATADTQYF	-	TRBJ2-3	TRBV12-3/TRBV12-4
CASSLSRAGTASYNEQFF	-	TRBJ2-1	TRBV28
CSALFGPGELFF	-	TRBJ2-2	TRBV29-1
CASSYLETDTQYF	-	TRBJ2-3	TRBV6-2/TRBV6-3
CASSRLTLGEQYF	-	TRBJ2-7	TRBV14
CASSQDGEGALNYGYTF	-	TRBJ1-2	TRBV3-1
CASSLGRQGASTEAFF	-	TRBJ1-1	TRBV7-2
CASSSGQLYEQYF	-	TRBJ2-7	TRBV7-9
CASTTASSYNEQFF	-	TRBJ2-1	TRBV7-2
CASSFVAGGINEQFF	-	TRBJ2-1	TRBV13
CASSLLSRGSGYTF	-	TRBJ1-2	TRBV12-3/TRBV12-4
CATSRLAGDGETQYF	-	TRBJ2-5	TRBV15
CASNPPGQGYEQYF	-	TRBJ2-7	TRBV28
CATRGAGDNEQFF	-	TRBJ2-1	TRBV27
CASSFPGHQPGELFF	-	TRBJ2-2	TRBV28
CASSSPDGWGYEQYF	-	TRBJ2-7	TRBV7-9
CASSLGLAGLPNTGELFF	-	TRBJ2-2	TRBV7-9
CASSDGRRGTQYF	-	TRBJ2-5	TRBV5-1
CASRYTGNTGELFF	-	TRBJ2-2	TRBV12-3/TRBV12-4
CSASQLNQETQYF	-	TRBJ2-5	TRBV29-1
CSVVENTEAFF	-	TRBJ1-1	TRBV29-1
CASSLGQGLSYEQYF	-	TRBJ2-7	TRBV5-4
CASFPPRSGAAFGGYTF	-	TRBJ1-2	TRBV7-9
CSVDWGAGNGEQFF	medium-sized	TRBJ2-1	TRBV29-1
CASSPPDSKNIQYF	-	TRBJ2-4	TRBV7-9